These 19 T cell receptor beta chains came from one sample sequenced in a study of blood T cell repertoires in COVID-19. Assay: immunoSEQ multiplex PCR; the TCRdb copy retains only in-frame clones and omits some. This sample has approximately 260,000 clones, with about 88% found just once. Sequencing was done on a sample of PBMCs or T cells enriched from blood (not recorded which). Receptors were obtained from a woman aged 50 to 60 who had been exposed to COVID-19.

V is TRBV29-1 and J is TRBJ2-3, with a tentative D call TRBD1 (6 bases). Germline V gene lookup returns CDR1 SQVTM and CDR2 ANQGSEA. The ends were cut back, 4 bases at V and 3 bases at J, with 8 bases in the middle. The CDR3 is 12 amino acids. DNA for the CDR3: TGCAGCGTTGCCAGGGGAACAGATACGCAGTATTTT. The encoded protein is CSVARGTDTQYF.

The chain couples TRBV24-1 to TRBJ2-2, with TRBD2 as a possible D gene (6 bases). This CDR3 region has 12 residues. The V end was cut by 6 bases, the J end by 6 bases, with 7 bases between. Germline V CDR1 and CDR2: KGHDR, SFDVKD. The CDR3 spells CATSWGAGELFF. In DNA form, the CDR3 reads TGTGCCACCAGTTGGGGGGCCGGGGAGCTGTTTTTT.

This CDR3 is CASSYVRAGDTQYF. Written as DNA, the CDR3 is TGTGCCAGCAGTTACGTGCGGGCGGGAGATACGCAGTATTTT. This chain connects TRBV6-5 to TRBJ2-3; D possibly corresponds to TRBD2 (5 bases). The germline V and J ends were trimmed by 2 bases and 5 bases, with 11 bases remaining between them. The germline V gene encodes CDR1 MNHEY and CDR2 SVGAGI. CDR3 length equals 14 residues.

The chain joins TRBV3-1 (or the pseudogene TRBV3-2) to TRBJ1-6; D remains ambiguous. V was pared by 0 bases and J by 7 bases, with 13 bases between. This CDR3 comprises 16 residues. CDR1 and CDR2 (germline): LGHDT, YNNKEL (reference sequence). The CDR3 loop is CASSQDLPAVNSPLHF. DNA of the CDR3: TGTGCCAGCAGCCAAGATCTCCCGGCGGTGAATTCACCCCTCCACTTT.

CDR3 DNA: TGCGCCAGCAGCTTGGCCGGGGGGGCTCGTTCCTACGAGCAGTACTTC. As protein: CASSLAGGARSYEQYF. The V call is TRBV5-1, the J call TRBJ2-7, with 8 positions matching TRBD2. The CDR3 runs 16 residues. The trim removed 0 bases at V and 1 base at J, leaving 6 bases unmatched. Germline V CDR1 and CDR2: SGHRS, YFSETQ.

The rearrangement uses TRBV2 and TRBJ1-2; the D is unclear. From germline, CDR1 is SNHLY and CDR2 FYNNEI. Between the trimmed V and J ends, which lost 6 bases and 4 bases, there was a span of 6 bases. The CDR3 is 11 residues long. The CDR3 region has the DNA TGTGCCAGCAGGGAGGGCTATGGCTACACCTTC. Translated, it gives CASREGYGYTF. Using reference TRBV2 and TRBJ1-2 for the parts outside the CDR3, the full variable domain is EPEVTQTPSHQVTQMGQEVILRCVPISNHLYFYWYRQILGQKVEFLVSFYNNEISEKSEIFDDQFSVERPDGSNFTLKIRSTKLEDSAMYFCASREGYGYTFGSGTRLTVV.

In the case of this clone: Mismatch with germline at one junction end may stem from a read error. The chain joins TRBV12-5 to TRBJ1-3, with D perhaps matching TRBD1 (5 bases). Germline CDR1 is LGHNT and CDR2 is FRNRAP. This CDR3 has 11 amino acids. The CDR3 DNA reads TGTGCTAGTGGTTTGATCCGACAGCAAAGCTTT. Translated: CASGLIRQQSF.

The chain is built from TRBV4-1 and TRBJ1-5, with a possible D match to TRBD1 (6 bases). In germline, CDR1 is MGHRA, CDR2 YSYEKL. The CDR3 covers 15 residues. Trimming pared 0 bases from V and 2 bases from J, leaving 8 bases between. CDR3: CASSQEGARNQPQHF. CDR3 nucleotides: TGCGCCAGCAGCCAAGAGGGGGCACGCAATCAGCCCCAGCATTTT.

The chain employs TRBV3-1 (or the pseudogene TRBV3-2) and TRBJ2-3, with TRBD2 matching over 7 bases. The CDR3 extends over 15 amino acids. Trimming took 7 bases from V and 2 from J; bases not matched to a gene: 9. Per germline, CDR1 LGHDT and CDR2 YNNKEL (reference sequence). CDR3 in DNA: TGTGCCAGCACCCCCCGGGGAGGGTTCACAGATACGCAGTATTTT. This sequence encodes CASTPRGGFTDTQYF.

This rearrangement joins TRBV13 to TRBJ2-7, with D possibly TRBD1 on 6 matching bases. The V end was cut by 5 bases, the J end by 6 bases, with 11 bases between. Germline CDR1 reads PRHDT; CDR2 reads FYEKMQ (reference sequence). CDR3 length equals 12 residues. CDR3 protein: CASSTDRSEQYF. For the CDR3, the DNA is TGTGCCAGCAGCACCGACAGGAGCGAGCAGTACTTC.

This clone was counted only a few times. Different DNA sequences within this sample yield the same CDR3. This CDR3 reads CASSLAAGSYNEQFF. In DNA, the CDR3 is TGTGCCAGCAGCTTAGCAGCGGGTTCCTACAATGAGCAGTTCTTC. V gene TRBV7-2 combines with J gene TRBJ2-1, with D perhaps TRBD2 (6 bases). Trimming shortened V by 0 bases and J by 1 base, and 7 bases separated the two germline ends. The CDR3 extends over 15 amino acids. Looked up from germline, CDR1 is SGHTA and CDR2 is FQGNSA.

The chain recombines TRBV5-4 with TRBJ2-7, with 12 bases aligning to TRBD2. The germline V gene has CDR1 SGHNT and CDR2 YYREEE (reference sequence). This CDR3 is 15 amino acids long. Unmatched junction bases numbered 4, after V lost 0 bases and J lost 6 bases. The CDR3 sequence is CASSLGTSGVAEQYF. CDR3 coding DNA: TGTGCCAGCAGCTTGGGGACTAGCGGGGTGGCCGAGCAGTACTTC. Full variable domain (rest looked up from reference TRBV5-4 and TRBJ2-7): ETGVTQSPTHLIKTRGQQVTLRCSSQSGHNTVSWYQQALGQGPQFIFQYYREEENGRGNFPPRFSGLQFPNYSSELNVNALELDDSALYLCASSLGTSGVAEQYFGPGTRLTVT.

CDR3 sequence (DNA): TGTGCCAGCAGCTTAGTCCCACCGACAGGATCCGCTTTCTTT. Translated, it gives CASSLVPPTGSAFF. The chain uses TRBV11-2 and TRBJ1-1; D might be TRBD1 (6 bases). V lost 1 base and J lost 11, with 17 bases in between. This CDR3 is 14 amino acids long. Germline V gene lookup returns CDR1 SGHAT and CDR2 FQNNGV. Complete variable domain (other parts from reference TRBV11-2 and TRBJ1-1): EAGVAQSPRYKIIEKRQSVAFWCNPISGHATLYWYQQILGQGPKLLIQFQNNGVVDDSQLPKDRFSAERLKGVDSTLKIQPAKLEDSAVYLCASSLVPPTGSAFFGQGTRLTVV.

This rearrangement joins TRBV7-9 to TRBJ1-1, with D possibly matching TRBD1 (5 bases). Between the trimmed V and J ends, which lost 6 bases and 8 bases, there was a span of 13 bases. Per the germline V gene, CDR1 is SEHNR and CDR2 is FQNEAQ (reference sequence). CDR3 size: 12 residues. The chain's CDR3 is CASRPGGTEAFF. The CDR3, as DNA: TGTGCCAGCAGACCCGGAGGGACCGAAGCTTTCTTT.

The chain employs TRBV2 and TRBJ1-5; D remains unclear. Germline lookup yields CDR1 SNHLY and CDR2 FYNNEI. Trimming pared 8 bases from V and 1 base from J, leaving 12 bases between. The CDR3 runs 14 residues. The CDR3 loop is CASAQRVSNQPQHF. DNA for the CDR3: TGTGCCAGCGCCCAGAGGGTGAGCAATCAGCCCCAGCATTTT.

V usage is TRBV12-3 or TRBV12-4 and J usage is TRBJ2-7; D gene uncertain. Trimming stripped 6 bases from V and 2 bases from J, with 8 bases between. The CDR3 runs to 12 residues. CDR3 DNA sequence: TGTGCCAGCAGCCTAACAGCCTACGAGCAGTACTTC. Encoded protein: CASSLTAYEQYF.

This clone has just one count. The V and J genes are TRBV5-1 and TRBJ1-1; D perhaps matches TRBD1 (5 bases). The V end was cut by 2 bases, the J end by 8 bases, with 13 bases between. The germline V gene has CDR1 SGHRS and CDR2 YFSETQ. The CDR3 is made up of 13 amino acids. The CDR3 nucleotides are TGCGCCAGCAGCTTTGAGGAAGGGGCAGAAGCTTTCTTT. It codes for CASSFEEGAEAFF.

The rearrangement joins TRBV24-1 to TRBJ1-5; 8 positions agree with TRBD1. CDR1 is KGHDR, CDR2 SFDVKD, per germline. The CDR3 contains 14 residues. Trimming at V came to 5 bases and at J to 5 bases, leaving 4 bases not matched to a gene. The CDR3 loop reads CATSGTGNDQPQHF. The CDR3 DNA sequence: TGTGCCACCAGTGGGACAGGGAATGATCAGCCCCAGCATTTT.

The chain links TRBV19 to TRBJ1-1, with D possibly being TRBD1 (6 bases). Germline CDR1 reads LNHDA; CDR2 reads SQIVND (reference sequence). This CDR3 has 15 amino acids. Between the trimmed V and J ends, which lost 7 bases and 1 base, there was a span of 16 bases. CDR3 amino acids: CASMWGQGTNTEAFF. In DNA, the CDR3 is TGTGCCAGTATGTGGGGGCAGGGGACGAACACTGAAGCTTTCTTT.